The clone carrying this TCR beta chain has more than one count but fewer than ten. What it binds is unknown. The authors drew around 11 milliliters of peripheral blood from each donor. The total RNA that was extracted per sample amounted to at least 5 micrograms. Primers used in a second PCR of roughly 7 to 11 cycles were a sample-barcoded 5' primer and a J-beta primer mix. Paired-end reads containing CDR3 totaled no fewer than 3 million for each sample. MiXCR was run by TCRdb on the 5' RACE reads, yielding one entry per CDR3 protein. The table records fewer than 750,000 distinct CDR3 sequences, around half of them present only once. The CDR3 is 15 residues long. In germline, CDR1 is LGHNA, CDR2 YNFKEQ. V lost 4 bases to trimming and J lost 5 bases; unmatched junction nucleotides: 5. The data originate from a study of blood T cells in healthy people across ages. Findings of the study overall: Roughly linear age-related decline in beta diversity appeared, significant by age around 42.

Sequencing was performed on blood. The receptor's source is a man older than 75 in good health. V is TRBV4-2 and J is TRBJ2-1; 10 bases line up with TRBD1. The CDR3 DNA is TGTGCCAGCAGCCCCCGACAGGGGGCGGACAATGAGCAGTTCTTC. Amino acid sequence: CASSPRQGADNEQFF.